This T cell receptor (beta chain) was sequenced in a study of cytomegalovirus exposure and HLA in healthy donors. As for the study in general: A preliminary data release comprised 70 million to 95 million unique TCRs obtained from HLA-typed donors.

The PCR used 60 Vbeta and 13 Jbeta primers. Here immunoSEQ multiplex PCR was the method, and the copy in TCRdb shows in-frame clones only, minus some. The repertoire consists of approximately 38,000 clones, with roughly 88% occurring once and the leading ten covering approximately 4%. This CDR3 is built from 17 residues. Germline CDR1 MGHRA, CDR2 YSYEKL. V lost 0 bases to trimming and J lost 2 bases; unmatched junction nucleotides: 7. Note on this clone: Its antigen is undetermined.

Study-wide points: After further analysis at a later stage, 16,951 TCR beta sequences were associated with HLA alleles at 0.05 false discovery rate. CMV serostatus was the sole immune exposure information available. Most CMV-associated TCR beta chains appeared HLA-restricted in a later analysis.

Sequenced material: PBMCs. The TCR originated in a young woman in good health and CMV-seronegative. V gene TRBV4-1 combines with J gene TRBJ2-1; TRBD2 aligns across 7 bases. The CDR3: CASSQEGLAVPYNEQFF. In nucleotides, the CDR3 is TGCGCCAGCAGCCAAGAAGGCCTAGCGGTGCCCTACAATGAGCAGTTCTTC.